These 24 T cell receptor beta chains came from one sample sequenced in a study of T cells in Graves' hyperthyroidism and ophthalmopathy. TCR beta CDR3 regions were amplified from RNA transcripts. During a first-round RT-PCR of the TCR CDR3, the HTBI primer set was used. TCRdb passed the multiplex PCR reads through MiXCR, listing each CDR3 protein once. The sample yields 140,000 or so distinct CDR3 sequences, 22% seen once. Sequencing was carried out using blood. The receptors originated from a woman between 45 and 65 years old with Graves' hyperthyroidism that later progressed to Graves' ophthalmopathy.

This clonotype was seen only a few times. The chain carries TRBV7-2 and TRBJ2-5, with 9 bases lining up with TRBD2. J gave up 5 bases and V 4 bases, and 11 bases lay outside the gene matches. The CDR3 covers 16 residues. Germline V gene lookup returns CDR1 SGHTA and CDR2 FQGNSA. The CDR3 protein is CTSSSDRAGGRETQYF. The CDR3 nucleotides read TGTACCAGCAGCTCAGACCGCGCGGGAGGGAGGGAGACCCAGTACTTC. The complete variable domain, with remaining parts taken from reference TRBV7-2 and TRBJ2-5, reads GAGVSQSPSNKVTEKGKDVELRCDPISGHTALYWYRQSLGQGLEFLIYFQGNSAPDKSGLPSDRFSAERTGGSVSTLTIQRTQQEDSAVYLCTSSSDRAGGRETQYFGPGTRLLVL.

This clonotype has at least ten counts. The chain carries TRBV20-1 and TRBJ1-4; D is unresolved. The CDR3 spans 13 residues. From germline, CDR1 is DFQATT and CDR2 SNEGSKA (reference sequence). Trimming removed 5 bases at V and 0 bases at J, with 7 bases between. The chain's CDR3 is CSARNATNEKLFF. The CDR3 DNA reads TGCAGTGCTCGAAATGCAACTAATGAAAAACTGTTTTTT.

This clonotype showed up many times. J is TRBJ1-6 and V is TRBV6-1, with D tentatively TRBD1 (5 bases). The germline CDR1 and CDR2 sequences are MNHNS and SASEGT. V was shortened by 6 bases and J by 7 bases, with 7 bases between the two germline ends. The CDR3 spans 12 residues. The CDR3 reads CASRRQNSPLHF. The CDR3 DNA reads TGTGCCAGCAGGCGACAGAATTCACCCCTCCACTTT.

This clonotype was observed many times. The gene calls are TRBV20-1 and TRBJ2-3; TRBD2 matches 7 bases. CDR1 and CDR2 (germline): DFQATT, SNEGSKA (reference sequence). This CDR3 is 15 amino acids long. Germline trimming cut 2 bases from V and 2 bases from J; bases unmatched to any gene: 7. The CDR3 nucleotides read TGCAGTGCTAGACGCCCTAGCGGAAACACAGATACGCAGTATTTT. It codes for CSARRPSGNTDTQYF.

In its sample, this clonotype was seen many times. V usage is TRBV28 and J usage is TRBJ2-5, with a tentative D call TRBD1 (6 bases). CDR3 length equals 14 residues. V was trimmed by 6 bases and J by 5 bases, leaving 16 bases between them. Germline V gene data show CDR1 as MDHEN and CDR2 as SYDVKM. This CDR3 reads CASSLQGPIETQYF. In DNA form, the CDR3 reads TGTGCCAGCAGCCTGCAGGGGCCGATTGAGACCCAGTACTTC.

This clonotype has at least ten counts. CDR3 in DNA: TGTGCCAGCAGCTGGTCGGCGGGCAATACGTACAATGAGCAGTTCTTC. Its translation: CASSWSAGNTYNEQFF. The chain employs TRBV11-2 and TRBJ2-1, with D perhaps matching TRBD2 (5 bases). Between the trimmed V and J ends, which lost 4 bases and 4 bases, there was a span of 17 bases. The CDR3 totals 16 residues. The germline V gene encodes CDR1 SGHAT and CDR2 FQNNGV. Full variable domain (outside the CDR3, taken from reference TRBV11-2 and TRBJ2-1): EAGVAQSPRYKIIEKRQSVAFWCNPISGHATLYWYQQILGQGPKLLIQFQNNGVVDDSQLPKDRFSAERLKGVDSTLKIQPAKLEDSAVYLCASSWSAGNTYNEQFFGPGTRLTVL.

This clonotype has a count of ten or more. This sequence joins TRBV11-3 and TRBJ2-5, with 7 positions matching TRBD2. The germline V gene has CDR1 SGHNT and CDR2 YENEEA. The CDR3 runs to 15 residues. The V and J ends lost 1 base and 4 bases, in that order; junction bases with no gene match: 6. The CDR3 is CASSLGERDTETQYF. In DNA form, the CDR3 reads TGTGCCAGCAGCTTAGGGGAGCGGGATACAGAGACCCAGTACTTC.

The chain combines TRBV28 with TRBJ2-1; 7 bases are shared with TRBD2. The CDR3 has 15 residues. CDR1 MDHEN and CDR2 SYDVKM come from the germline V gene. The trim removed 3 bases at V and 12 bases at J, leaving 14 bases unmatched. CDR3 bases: TGTGCCAGCAGTTTCTCAGGACTAGGCGAAGCGGGGCAGTTCTTC. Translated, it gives CASSFSGLGEAGQFF.

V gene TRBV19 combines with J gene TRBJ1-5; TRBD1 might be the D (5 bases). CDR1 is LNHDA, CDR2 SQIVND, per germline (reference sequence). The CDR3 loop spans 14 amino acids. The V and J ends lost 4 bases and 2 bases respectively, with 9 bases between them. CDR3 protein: CASSTGFGNQPQHF. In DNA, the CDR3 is TGTGCCAGTAGTACAGGGTTCGGCAATCAGCCCCAGCATTTT.

The CDR3 nucleotides are TGTGCCAGCAGTGGGAGGACTAGCGGGAGCGGAGATACGCAGTATTTT. It encodes CASSGRTSGSGDTQYF. The chain links TRBV6-1 to TRBJ2-3; TRBD2 agrees at 13 bases. This CDR3 is built from 16 residues. The V segment lost 4 bases and the J segment 5 bases; nucleotides outside the gene matches: 6. In germline, CDR1 is MNHNS, CDR2 SASEGT.

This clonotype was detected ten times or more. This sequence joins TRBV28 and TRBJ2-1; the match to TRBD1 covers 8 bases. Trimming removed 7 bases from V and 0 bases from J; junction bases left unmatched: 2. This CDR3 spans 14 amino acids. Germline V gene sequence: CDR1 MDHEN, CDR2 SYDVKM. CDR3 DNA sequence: TGTGCCAGCATCAGGGGGCTCTCCTACAATGAGCAGTTCTTC. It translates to CASIRGLSYNEQFF.

The CDR3: CATRADHQPQHF. The CDR3 coding sequence is TGTGCCACCCGGGCGGATCATCAGCCCCAGCATTTT. The gene calls are TRBV24-1 and TRBJ1-5; D uncertain. V was trimmed by 9 bases and J by 5 bases, leaving 10 bases between them. The CDR3 is made up of 12 amino acids. CDR1 is KGHDR, CDR2 SFDVKD, per germline.

Here the CDR3 DNA reads TGTGCCAGCAGTCACAGCAATCAGCCCCAGCATTTT. Amino acids: CASSHSNQPQHF. The chain joins TRBV6-2 or TRBV6-3 to TRBJ1-5; D is unclear. Germline V CDR1 and CDR2: MNHEY, SVGEGT. Trimming left V 5 bases short and J 1 base short, with 3 bases between. The CDR3 consists of 12 residues.

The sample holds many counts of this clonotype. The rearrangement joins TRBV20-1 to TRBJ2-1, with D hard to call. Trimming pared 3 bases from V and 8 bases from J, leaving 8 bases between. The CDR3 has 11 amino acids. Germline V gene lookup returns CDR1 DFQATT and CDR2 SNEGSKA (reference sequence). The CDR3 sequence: CSASMGDEQFF. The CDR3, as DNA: TGCAGTGCTAGTATGGGCGATGAGCAGTTCTTC.

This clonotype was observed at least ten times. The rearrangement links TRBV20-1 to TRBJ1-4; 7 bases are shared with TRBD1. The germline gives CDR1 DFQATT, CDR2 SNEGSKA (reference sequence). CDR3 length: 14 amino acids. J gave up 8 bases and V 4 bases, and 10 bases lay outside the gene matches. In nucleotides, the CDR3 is TGCAGTGCTAAAAAGGACAGGCGGCGCGAAAAACTGTTTTTT. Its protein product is CSAKKDRRREKLFF.

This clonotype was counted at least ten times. The CDR3 nucleotides are TGTGCCAGCAGTCCCACGAGGGGCAGGAGCTCCTACAATGAGCAGTTCTTC. Protein product: CASSPTRGRSSYNEQFF. V and J are TRBV12-3 or TRBV12-4 and TRBJ2-1; D tentatively reads TRBD1 or TRBD2 (5 bases each). V shed 5 bases and J shed 0 bases, with 17 bases lying between them. The CDR3 extends over 17 amino acids.

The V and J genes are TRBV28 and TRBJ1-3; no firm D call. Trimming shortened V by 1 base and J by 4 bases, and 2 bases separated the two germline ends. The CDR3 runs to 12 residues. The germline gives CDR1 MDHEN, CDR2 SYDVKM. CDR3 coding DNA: TGTGCCAGCAGTTTATACGGAAACACCATATATTTT. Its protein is CASSLYGNTIYF.

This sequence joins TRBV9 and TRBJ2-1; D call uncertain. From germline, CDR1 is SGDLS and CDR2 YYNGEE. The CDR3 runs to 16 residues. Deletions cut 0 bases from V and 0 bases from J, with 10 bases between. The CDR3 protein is CASSVGPGSSYNEQFF. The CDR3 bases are TGTGCCAGCAGCGTAGGGCCAGGTAGCTCCTACAATGAGCAGTTCTTC.

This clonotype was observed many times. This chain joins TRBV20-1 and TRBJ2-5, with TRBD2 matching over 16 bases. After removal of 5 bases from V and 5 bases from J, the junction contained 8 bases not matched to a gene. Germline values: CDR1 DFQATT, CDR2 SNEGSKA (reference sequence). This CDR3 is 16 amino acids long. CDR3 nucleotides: TGCAGTGCTGAGGGGACTAGCGGGAGGGCCGTCGAGACCCAGTACTTC. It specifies CSAEGTSGRAVETQYF.

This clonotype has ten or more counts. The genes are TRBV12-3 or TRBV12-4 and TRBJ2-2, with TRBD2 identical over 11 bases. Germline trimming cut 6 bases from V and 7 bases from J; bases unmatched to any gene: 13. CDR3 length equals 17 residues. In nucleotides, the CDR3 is TGTGCCAGCAGGCCACTAGCGGGAGTATTTGACGACGGGGAGCTGTTTTTT. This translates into CASRPLAGVFDDGELFF.

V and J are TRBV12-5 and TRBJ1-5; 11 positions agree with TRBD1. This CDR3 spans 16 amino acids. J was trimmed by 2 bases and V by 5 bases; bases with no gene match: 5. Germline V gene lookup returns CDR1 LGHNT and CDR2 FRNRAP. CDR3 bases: TGTGCTAGTGGTCCCCGGACAGGGGGCGGCAATCAGCCCCAGCATTTT. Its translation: CASGPRTGGGNQPQHF.

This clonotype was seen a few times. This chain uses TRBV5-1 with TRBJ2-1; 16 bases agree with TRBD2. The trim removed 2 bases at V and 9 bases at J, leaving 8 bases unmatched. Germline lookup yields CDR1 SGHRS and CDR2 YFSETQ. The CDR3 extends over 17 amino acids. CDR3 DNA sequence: TGCGCCAGCAGCTTAACAGGGACTAGCGGGAGGGAGAGTGAGCAGTTCTTC. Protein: CASSLTGTSGRESEQFF.

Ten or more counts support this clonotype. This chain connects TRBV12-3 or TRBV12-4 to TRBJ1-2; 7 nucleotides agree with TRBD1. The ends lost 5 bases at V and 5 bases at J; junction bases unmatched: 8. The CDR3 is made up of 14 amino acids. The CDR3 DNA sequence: TGTGCCAGCAGTGCCGGGACAGCAACGTATGGCTACACCTTC. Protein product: CASSAGTATYGYTF.

CDR3 in amino acids: CASTRDYGAGGEQFF. In DNA, the CDR3 is TGTGCCAGCACTCGCGACTACGGAGCGGGAGGTGAGCAGTTCTTC. The V gene is TRBV7-2, the J gene TRBJ2-1, with 9 nucleotides matching TRBD2. V shed 7 bases, J shed 9 bases, and the junction held 13 bases outside the gene matches. The CDR3 length is 15 residues. Germline V gives CDR1 SGHTA, CDR2 FQGNSA.